These T cell receptor beta chains were read from a single sample in a study of PD-L1 blockade in urothelial cancer. Only in-frame clones appear in the TCRdb table, and some are missing; sequencing was by immunoSEQ multiplex PCR. The table includes some 20,000 clones, around 91% detected once. The specimen was PBMCs, collected around atezolizumab (anti-PD-L1) treatment. These receptors originate from a man between 65 and 79 years old with urothelial cancer. Each CDR3 is given with its conserved first and last residue. The D gene is left open where the match is weak. Size values are once, few and many counts, or a class for expanded clones, and some rows have none.

j_gene | d_gene | abundance | v_gene | CDR3aa | CDR3nt
TRBJ1-1 | - | - | TRBV27 | CASSLGGLRTEAFF | TGTGCCAGCAGTTTGGGTGGACTCCGCACTGAAGCTTTCTTT
TRBJ2-1 | - | - | TRBV7-9 | CASSGQRLYNEQFF | TGTGCCAGCAGCGGGCAGAGATTGTACAATGAGCAGTTCTTC
TRBJ2-4 | TRBD2 | - | TRBV5-1 | CASSLMGLAGANIQYF | TGCGCCAGCAGCTTGATGGGACTAGCGGGAGCTAACATTCAGTACTTC
TRBJ2-1 | TRBD2 | - | TRBV5-1 | CASRLSGGAENEQFF | TGCGCCAGCAGACTTAGCGGGGGGGCCGAGAATGAGCAGTTCTTC
TRBJ2-2 | - | - | TRBV5-1 | CASSSQGGVDTGELFF | TGCGCCAGCAGCTCCCAGGGCGGGGTCGACACCGGGGAGCTGTTTTTT
TRBJ2-1 | - | - | TRBV6-6 | CASSQGSYNEQFF | TGTGCCAGCAGCCAGGGCTCCTACAATGAGCAGTTCTTC
TRBJ1-2 | - | - | TRBV19 | CASTKDRRGGGYTF | TGTGCCAGTACCAAAGACCGCAGGGGTGGGGGCTACACCTTC
TRBJ2-5 | TRBD2 | - | TRBV5-1 | CASSRGGWGYQETQYF | TGCGCCAGCTCTCGGGGGGGCTGGGGGTACCAAGAGACCCAGTACTTC
TRBJ2-1 | TRBD1 | - | TRBV6-4 | CASSGGQGPNNEQFF | TGTGCCAGCAGCGGTGGACAGGGGCCCAACAATGAGCAGTTCTTC
TRBJ2-7 | - | - | TRBV5-5 | CASSLAGSGAYEQYF | TGTGCCAGCAGCTTGGCCGGGTCGGGAGCCTACGAGCAGTACTTC
TRBJ1-5 | TRBD1 | - | TRBV19 | CASSPDRVSNQPQHF | TGTGCCAGTAGTCCAGACAGGGTCAGCAATCAGCCCCAGCATTTT
TRBJ2-2 | - | - | TRBV19 | CASSRNTGELFF | TGTGCCAGTAGCCGGAACACCGGGGAGCTGTTTTTT
TRBJ1-2 | - | - | TRBV7-9 | CASSPGIF | TGTGCCAGCAGCCCGGGGATCTTC
TRBJ2-1 | - | - | TRBV5-3 | CARSFRPEGDPRSQFF | TGTGCCAGAAGCTTCAGACCAGAGGGGGACCCTCGATCGCAGTTCTTC
TRBJ1-6 | - | - | TRBV5-4 | CASSPRGNNSPLHF | TGTGCCAGCAGCCCCAGGGGAAATAATTCACCCCTCCACTTT
TRBJ2-2 | - | - | TRBV6-5 | CASSYFQTTPGELFF | TGTGCCAGCAGTTACTTCCAGACTACCCCCGGGGAGCTGTTTTTT
TRBJ2-1 | TRBD2 | - | TRBV4-1 | CASSQAGGLYNEQFF | TGCGCCAGCAGCCAAGCGGGGGGACTCTACAATGAGCAGTTCTTC
TRBJ1-1 | TRBD1 | - | TRBV19 | CASSSAGQGEAFF | TGTGCCAGTAGTAGCGCGGGACAGGGGGAAGCTTTCTTT
TRBJ1-2 | - | - | TRBV15 | CATSRDRGANYGYTF | TGTGCCACCAGCAGAGATCGGGGGGCTAACTATGGCTACACCTTC
TRBJ2-7 | - | - | TRBV28 | CASTSQVEQYF | TGTGCCAGCACTTCACAAGTCGAGCAGTACTTC
TRBJ1-4 | - | - | TRBV10-3 | CAISARSNEKLFF | TGTGCCATCAGTGCCAGATCTAATGAAAAACTGTTTTTT
TRBJ2-7 | TRBD1 | - | TRBV13 | CASRRTGNSYEQYF | TGTGCCAGCAGGAGGACAGGGAACTCCTACGAGCAGTACTTC
TRBJ1-1 | - | - | TRBV7-2 | CASSATAVNTEAFF | TGTGCCAGCAGCGCCACAGCGGTGAACACTGAAGCTTTCTTT
TRBJ2-5 | TRBD1 | - | TRBV7-2 | CASSLDSGGVGMGWETQYF | TGTGCCAGCAGCTTAGATTCAGGGGGCGTCGGCATGGGATGGGAGACCCAGTACTTC
TRBJ2-7 | - | - | TRBV12-5 | CASGLQVGQYF | TGTGCTAGTGGTTTGCAGGTAGGGCAGTACTTC
TRBJ1-2 | TRBD1 | - | TRBV18 | CASSPGQGTGGGYTF | TGTGCCAGCTCACCGGGACAGGGGACTGGCGGTGGCTACACCTTC
TRBJ1-5 | - | - | TRBV14 | CASSQGRGSQPQHF | TGTGCCAGCAGCCAAGGAAGGGGATCTCAGCCCCAGCATTTT
TRBJ2-7 | - | - | TRBV7-8 | CASSLSSYEQYF | TGTGCCAGCAGCCTCAGCTCCTACGAGCAGTACTTC
TRBJ2-7 | - | few | TRBV28 | CASSLPGILYEQYF | TGTGCCAGCAGTTTACCAGGGATACTCTACGAGCAGTACTTC
TRBJ1-6 | - | - | TRBV28 | CASSTGTEFSYNSPLHF | TGTGCCAGCAGTACCGGGACTGAATTCTCCTATAATTCACCCCTCCACTTT
TRBJ1-4 | - | - | TRBV7-8 | CASSLQGLKEKLFF | TGTGCCAGCAGCCTTCAGGGATTAAAGGAAAAACTGTTTTTT
TRBJ1-5 | - | - | TRBV30 | CAWSPHRIQGEGNQPQHF | TGTGCCTGGAGTCCCCATCGCATACAGGGAGAGGGCAATCAGCCCCAGCATTTT
TRBJ2-5 | TRBD2 | once | TRBV5-1 | CASSISGGPWGQETQYF | TGCGCCAGCAGCATAAGCGGGGGCCCGTGGGGTCAAGAGACCCAGTACTTC
TRBJ1-3 | TRBD1 | - | TRBV27 | CASSLDRAGNTIYF | TGTGCCAGCAGTTTAGACAGGGCTGGAAACACCATATATTTT
TRBJ1-4 | TRBD1 | - | TRBV15 | CATSRQGARGEKLFF | TGTGCCACCAGCAGACAGGGGGCGCGTGGTGAAAAACTGTTTTTT